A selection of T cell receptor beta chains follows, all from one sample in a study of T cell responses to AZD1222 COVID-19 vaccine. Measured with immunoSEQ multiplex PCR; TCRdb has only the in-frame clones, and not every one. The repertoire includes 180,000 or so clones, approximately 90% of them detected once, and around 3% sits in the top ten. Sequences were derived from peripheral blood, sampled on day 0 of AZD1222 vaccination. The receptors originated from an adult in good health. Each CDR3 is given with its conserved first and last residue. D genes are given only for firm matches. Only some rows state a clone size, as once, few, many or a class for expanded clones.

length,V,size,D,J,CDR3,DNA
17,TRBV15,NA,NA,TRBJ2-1,CATSRSPSRKVYNEQFF,TGTGCCACCAGCAGATCCCCAAGCAGGAAAGTCTACAATGAGCAGTTCTTC
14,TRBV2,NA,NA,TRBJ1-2,CASRSSGSVNGYTF,TGTGCCAGCAGAAGCTCAGGGTCTGTTAACGGCTACACCTTC
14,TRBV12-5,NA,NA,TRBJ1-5,CASGGQVGNQPQHF,TGTGCTAGTGGAGGGCAGGTAGGAAATCAGCCCCAGCATTTT
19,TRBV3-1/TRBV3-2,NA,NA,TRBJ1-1,CASSQDYGESFGGNTEAFF,TGTGCCAGCAGCCAAGACTACGGGGAGTCCTTCGGGGGCAACACTGAAGCTTTCTTT
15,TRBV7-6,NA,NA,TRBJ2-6,CASSLGTTGANVLTF,TGTGCCAGCAGCTTGGGGACAACTGGGGCCAACGTCCTGACTTTC
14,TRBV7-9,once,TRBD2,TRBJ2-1,CASGGLASGSAWFF,TGTGCCAGTGGAGGGTTGGCTAGCGGGTCCGCGTGGTTCTTC
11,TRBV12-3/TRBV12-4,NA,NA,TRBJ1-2,CATVRGLGYTF,TGTGCCACCGTGAGGGGTCTCGGCTACACCTTC
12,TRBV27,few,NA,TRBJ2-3,CASSSPRDTQYF,TGTGCCAGCAGTTCCCCGAGGGATACGCAGTATTTT
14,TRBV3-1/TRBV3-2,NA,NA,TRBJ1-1,CASSQKGGGTEAFF,TGTGCCAGCAGCCAAAAGGGTGGTGGCACTGAAGCTTTCTTT
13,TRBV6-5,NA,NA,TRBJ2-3,CASSAEGRGTQYF,TGTGCCAGCTCCGCGGAGGGACGTGGTACGCAGTATTTT
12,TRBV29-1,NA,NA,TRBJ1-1,CSVTRGGTEAFF,TGCAGCGTTACAAGAGGCGGCACTGAAGCTTTCTTT
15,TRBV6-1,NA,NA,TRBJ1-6,CASSEAGRSNSPLHF,TGTGCCAGCAGTGAAGCAGGCAGGTCGAATTCACCCCTCCACTTT
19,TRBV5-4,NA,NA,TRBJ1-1,CASSPPGVRRDPLITEAFF,TGTGCCAGCAGCCCACCTGGGGTGAGACGGGACCCCCTCATCACTGAAGCTTTCTTT
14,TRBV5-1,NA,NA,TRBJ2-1,CASGGGSSYNEQFF,TGCGCCAGCGGGGGCGGTAGCTCCTACAATGAGCAGTTCTTC
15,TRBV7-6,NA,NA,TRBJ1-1,CASSLEQAFGTEAFF,TGTGCCAGCAGCTTAGAACAGGCCTTCGGTACTGAAGCTTTCTTT
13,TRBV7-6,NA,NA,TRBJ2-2,CASSPDEYGELFF,TGTGCCAGCAGCCCTGACGAGTACGGGGAGCTGTTTTTT
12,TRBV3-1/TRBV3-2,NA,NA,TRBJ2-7,CASSHFGSEQYF,TGTGCCAGCAGCCACTTCGGATCGGAGCAGTACTTC
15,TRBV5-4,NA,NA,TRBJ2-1,CASSPGLNSYNEQFF,TGTGCCAGCAGCCCTGGACTTAACTCCTACAATGAGCAGTTCTTC
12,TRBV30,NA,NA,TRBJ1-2,CAWALVAQGYTF,TGTGCCTGGGCCCTCGTGGCACAGGGCTACACCTTC
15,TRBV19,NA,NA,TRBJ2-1,CASSILEVGFNEQFF,TGTGCCAGTAGTATCCTCGAAGTCGGGTTCAATGAGCAGTTCTTC
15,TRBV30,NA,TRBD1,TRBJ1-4,CAWSVDRGRGEKLFF,TGTGCCTGGAGTGTAGACAGGGGGCGCGGGGAAAAACTGTTTTTT
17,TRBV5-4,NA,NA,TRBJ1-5,CASSNQPGRYSNQPQHF,TGTGCCAGCAGCAATCAACCGGGACGTTATAGCAATCAGCCCCAGCATTTT
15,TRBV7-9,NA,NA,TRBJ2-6,CASSLGGAGANVLTF,TGTGCCAGCAGCTTGGGAGGCGCTGGGGCCAACGTCCTGACTTTC
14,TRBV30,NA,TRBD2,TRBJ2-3,CAWMGGLGTDTQYF,TGTGCCTGGATGGGGGGGTTGGGGACAGATACGCAGTATTTT
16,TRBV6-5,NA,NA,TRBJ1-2,CASSYSAVGGNYGYTF,TGTGCCAGCAGTTACTCCGCGGTGGGGGGGAACTATGGCTACACCTTC
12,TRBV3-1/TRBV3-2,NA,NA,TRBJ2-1,CASSPRWEAQFF,TGTGCCAGCAGCCCCAGGTGGGAGGCCCAGTTCTTC
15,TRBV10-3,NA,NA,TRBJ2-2,CAISEAEANTGELFF,TGTGCCATCAGTGAGGCAGAGGCGAACACCGGGGAGCTGTTTTTT
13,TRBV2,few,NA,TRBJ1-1,CASSVSGGYEAFF,TGTGCCAGCAGTGTAAGCGGGGGATATGAAGCTTTCTTT
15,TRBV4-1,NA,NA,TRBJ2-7,CASSQDGQGNIEQYF,TGCGCCAGCAGCCAAGATGGGCAGGGGAATATCGAGCAGTACTTC
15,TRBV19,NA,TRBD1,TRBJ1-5,CASSSPGTGFQPQHF,TGTGCCAGTAGCTCCCCGGGGACAGGGTTTCAGCCCCAGCATTTT
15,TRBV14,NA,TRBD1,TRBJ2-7,CASSQGDRGVYEQYF,TGTGCCAGCAGCCAAGGGGACAGGGGGGTGTACGAGCAGTACTTC
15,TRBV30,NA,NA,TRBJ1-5,CAWSGGERSNQPQHF,TGTGCCTGGAGTGGGGGGGAGCGGAGCAATCAGCCCCAGCATTTT
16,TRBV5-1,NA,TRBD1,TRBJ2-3,CASSSPGTGGKDTQYF,TGCGCCAGCAGCTCCCCCGGGACAGGGGGCAAAGATACGCAGTATTTT
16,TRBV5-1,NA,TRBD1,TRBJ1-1,CASSLQGTGGITEAFF,TGCGCCAGCAGCCTTCAGGGAACAGGGGGAATCACTGAAGCTTTCTTT
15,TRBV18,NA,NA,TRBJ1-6,CASSPRPRSGSPLHF,TGTGCCAGCTCACCACGCCCCCGTTCGGGTTCACCCCTCCACTTT
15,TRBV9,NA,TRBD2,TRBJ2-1,CASSVSGGTYNEQFF,TGTGCCAGCAGCGTAAGCGGGGGGACCTACAATGAGCAGTTCTTC
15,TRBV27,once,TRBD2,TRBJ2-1,CASSSGLAAYNEQFF,TGTGCCAGCAGTTCCGGACTAGCGGCGTACAATGAGCAGTTCTTC
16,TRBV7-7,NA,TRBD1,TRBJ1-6,CASSLGGTGKNSPLHF,TGTGCCAGCAGCTTAGGGGGGACAGGGAAGAATTCACCCCTCCACTTT
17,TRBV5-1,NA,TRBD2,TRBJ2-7,CASSLATGTSGAYEQYF,TGCGCCAGCAGCTTGGCAACCGGGACTAGCGGAGCCTACGAGCAGTACTTC
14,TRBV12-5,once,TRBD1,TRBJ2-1,CASGFLQGAGEQFF,TGTGCTAGTGGTTTCTTACAGGGGGCCGGTGAGCAGTTCTTC
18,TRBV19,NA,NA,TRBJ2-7,CASSTGSGRGATSYEQYF,TGTGCCAGTAGTACGGGCTCCGGGCGGGGAGCAACTTCCTACGAGCAGTACTTC
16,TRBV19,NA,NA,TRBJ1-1,CASSITPPRGTTEAFF,TGTGCCAGTAGTATAACCCCCCCCCGAGGAACCACTGAAGCTTTCTTT
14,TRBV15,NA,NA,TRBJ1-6,CATSRDLGNSPLHF,TGTGCCACCAGCAGAGATCTCGGTAATTCACCCCTCCACTTT
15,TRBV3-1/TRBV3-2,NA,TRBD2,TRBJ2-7,CASSLSGRATYEQYF,TGTGCCAGCAGCCTTAGCGGGAGGGCCACCTACGAGCAGTACTTC
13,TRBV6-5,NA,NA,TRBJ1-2,CASTRAGLGGYTF,TGTGCCAGCACCAGGGCAGGGCTGGGAGGCTACACCTTC
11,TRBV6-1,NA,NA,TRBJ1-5,CASSENQPQHF,TGTGCCAGCAGTGAGAACCAGCCCCAGCATTTT
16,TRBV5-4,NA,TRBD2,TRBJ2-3,CASSLKLAGPTDTQYF,TGTGCCAGCAGCTTGAAACTAGCGGGGCCCACAGATACGCAGTATTTT
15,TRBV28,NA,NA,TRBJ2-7,CASAPEERTSYEQYF,TGTGCCAGCGCGCCCGAGGAGCGGACCTCCTACGAGCAGTACTTC
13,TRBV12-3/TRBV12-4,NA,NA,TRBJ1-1,CASSDYSGTEAFF,TGTGCCAGCAGTGACTATTCGGGCACTGAAGCTTTCTTT
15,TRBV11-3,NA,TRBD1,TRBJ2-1,CASSPYTGAGNEQFF,TGTGCCAGCAGCCCCTATACAGGGGCGGGTAATGAGCAGTTCTTC
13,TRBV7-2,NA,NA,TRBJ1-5,CASSLQRGQPQHF,TGTGCCAGCAGCTTACAAAGGGGTCAGCCCCAGCATTTT
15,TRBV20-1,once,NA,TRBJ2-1,CSASRSVREGNEQFF,TGCAGTGCTAGTAGAAGCGTCCGCGAAGGAAATGAGCAGTTCTTC
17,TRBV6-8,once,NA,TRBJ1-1,CASSQRLRRGPNTEAFF,TGTGCCAGCAGCCAACGACTCCGACGGGGCCCGAACACTGAAGCTTTCTTT
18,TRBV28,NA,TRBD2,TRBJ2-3,CASSLRTSGRAGTDTQYF,TGTGCCAGCAGTCTCCGGACTAGCGGGAGGGCCGGGACAGATACGCAGTATTTT
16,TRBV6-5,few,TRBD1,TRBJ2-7,CASSYQAGTGYHEQYF,TGTGCCAGCAGTTACCAGGCCGGGACAGGGTACCACGAGCAGTACTTC